This paragraph reports one T cell receptor beta chain. No antigen is known for it. This table comes from immunoSEQ multiplex PCR, and its TCRdb copy is limited to in-frame clones, with some not included. This table has 1,500 or so clones, 83% appearing once. Surgery cases with the highest brain T cell transcript signatures were chosen for sequencing. Patients received at least one anti-epileptic drug before surgery. This sample was taken from a study of brain T cells in children with intractable seizures. Overall study results and limits: Known viral epitope-specific CDR3s closely matched each case's top public brain CDR3.

The CDR3 loop spans 14 amino acids. CDR1 is SEHNR and CDR2 is FQNEAQ in the germline V gene (reference sequence). J lost 5 bases, V lost 5 bases, and 8 bases had no gene match. The sequence came from a boy younger than 18 with focal cortical dysplasia and intractable seizures. This specimen was resected brain tissue, taken at surgery. The gene calls are TRBV7-9 and TRBJ2-5; 7 nucleotides match TRBD1. The CDR3: CASSPMSGQETQYF. In nucleotides, the CDR3 is TGTGCCAGCAGCCCAATGTCGGGACAGGAGACCCAGTACTTC.